Given below is one TCR beta chain in context. The sample comes from a study of human T cells and chemical hapten exposure. The library attached unique molecular identifiers to individual cDNA molecules. TCRdb used MiXCR to reprocess the RACE reads, holding one entry per CDR3 protein. The sample holds about 190,000 distinct CDR3 sequences; 24% are singletons and the top ten take 2.5%. The V segment lost 6 bases and the J segment 5 bases; nucleotides outside the gene matches: 9. This CDR3 region has 15 residues. Germline values: CDR1 SEHNR, CDR2 FQNEAQ (reference sequence). Sample time point: patch test 3, about 24 weeks after DPC sensitization. Sample treatment: therapeutic diphenylcyclopropenone sensitization with weekly scalp DPC. At every patch-test visit, blood was drawn before the patch test was applied.

The sample in question was whole blood, obtained in connection with sensitization to the hapten diphenylcyclopropenone (DPC). This clonotype originated in a woman in her 40s with alopecia areata. Some clones in this sample may be carry-over from other donors' samples. The chain couples TRBV7-9 to TRBJ1-4, with TRBD1 matching over 7 bases. CDR3 sequence (DNA): TGTGCCAGCAGGGAGACCGGGACAGCGAATGAAAAACTGTTTTTT. Residues: CASRETGTANEKLFF.